Each of the 29 T cell receptor beta chains below was sequenced from the same sample in a study of neurological immune-mediated disorders. Time point: longitudinal time-point 1 (baseline). TCRdb reanalysed the 5' RACE reads using MiXCR and keeps one entry per CDR3 protein. The table has some 38,000 distinct CDR3 sequences, about 3.3% seen once. Source material: PBMCs. The source is a woman aged 55-70 years with multiple sclerosis.

This clonotype was counted only a few times. The chain couples TRBV7-9 to TRBJ2-1, with a tentative D call TRBD1 (6 bases). CDR1 is SEHNR, CDR2 FQNEAQ, per germline (reference sequence). The CDR3 contains 16 residues. Trimming shortened V by 5 bases and J by 6 bases, and 20 bases separated the two germline ends. CDR3 region: CASSRRRGSPVNEQFF. As DNA, the CDR3 is TGTGCCAGCAGCCGCCGCAGGGGCAGCCCAGTCAATGAGCAGTTCTTC.

This clonotype was observed many times. The gene calls are TRBV7-6 and TRBJ2-1; D uncertain. Germline-derived CDR1 and CDR2 are SGHVS and FNYEAQ. CDR3 size: 18 residues. V lost 7 bases and J 0 bases, leaving 22 bases between the germline ends. The CDR3 spells CASKPLGTAVGSYNEQFF. The CDR3 nucleotides read TGTGCCAGCAAACCTCTAGGTACGGCGGTGGGCTCCTACAATGAGCAGTTCTTC.

This clonotype has ten or more counts. The V gene is TRBV20-1, the J gene TRBJ2-2, with 9 bases aligning to TRBD2. Trimming cost V 4 bases and J 5 bases; bases outside gene matches: 11. The CDR3 consists of 16 residues. In germline, CDR1 is DFQATT, CDR2 SNEGSKA (reference sequence). The CDR3, as DNA: TGCAGTGCTAACAAACCCAGCGGGGGGCGGACCGGGGAGCTGTTTTTT. Its protein is CSANKPSGGRTGELFF.

The chain recombines TRBV5-5 with TRBJ1-2; D is unresolved. The V end lost 4 bases, the J end lost 4 bases, and 17 bases lay between the germline ends. CDR1 and CDR2 from the germline V gene are SGHKS and YYEKEE (reference sequence). The CDR3 loop spans 15 amino acids. As DNA, the CDR3 is TGTGCCAGCAGCGATCACTTCGGTGACATCTATGGCTACACCTTC. This encodes CASSDHFGDIYGYTF.

In this sample, this clonotype turned up many times. The chain employs TRBV5-1 and TRBJ2-2; D is unresolved. V shed 0 bases and J shed 4 bases, with 4 bases lying between them. CDR1 and CDR2 from the germline V gene are SGHRS and YFSETQ. The CDR3 runs 13 residues. The CDR3 reads CASSLVSTGELFF. In DNA form, the CDR3 reads TGCGCCAGCAGCTTGGTTAGCACCGGGGAGCTGTTTTTT.

This clonotype was found many times. The chain employs TRBV20-1 and TRBJ1-1; possible D gene TRBD1, 6 bases. Deletions cut 0 bases from V and 0 bases from J, with 14 bases between. The CDR3 runs 16 residues. CDR1 is DFQATT and CDR2 is SNEGSKA in the germline V gene (reference sequence). CDR3 region: CSARDQKTGMNTEAFF. CDR3 sequence (DNA): TGCAGTGCTAGAGATCAGAAAACAGGGATGAACACTGAAGCTTTCTTT.

This clonotype was seen at least ten times. The chain has TRBV9 and TRBJ2-1; D unclear. V was clipped by 0 bases and J by 0 bases, with 7 bases between them. CDR3 size: 15 residues. CDR1 is SGDLS, CDR2 YYNGEE, per germline. The CDR3 nucleotides read TGTGCCAGCAGCGTAGTCCCGAGCTCCTACAATGAGCAGTTCTTC. It is translated as CASSVVPSSYNEQFF.

This clonotype has ten or more counts. CDR3 in DNA: TGTGCCACCAGCATCGGGACCGAGGTCGTGCAGTACTTC. Its protein is CATSIGTEVVQYF. The genes are TRBV15 and TRBJ2-7, with D perhaps given as TRBD1 or TRBD2 (5 bases each). V dropped 4 bases and J dropped 9 bases, with 16 bases sitting between them. The CDR3 has 13 residues. Germline CDR1 LNHNV, CDR2 YYDKDF (reference sequence). Drawing the rest from reference TRBV15 and TRBJ2-7, the complete variable domain is DAMVIQNPRYQVTQFGKPVTLSCSQTLNHNVMYWYQQKSSQAPKLLFHYYDKDFNNEADTPDNFQSRRPNTSFCFLDIRSPGLGDTAMYLCATSIGTEVVQYFGPGTRLTVT.

This clonotype was observed many times. The V and J genes are TRBV5-1 and TRBJ2-7; TRBD1 matches 10 bases. This CDR3 is built from 14 residues. CDR1 and CDR2 (germline): SGHRS, YFSETQ. The trim removed 0 bases at V and 4 bases at J, leaving 1 base unmatched. The CDR3 is CASSLGGQGYEQYF. In nucleotides, the CDR3 is TGCGCCAGCAGCTTGGGGGGACAGGGGTACGAGCAGTACTTC. Using reference TRBV5-1 and TRBJ2-7 for the parts outside the CDR3, the full variable domain is KAGVTQTPRYLIKTRGQQVTLSCSPISGHRSVSWYQQTPGQGLQFLFEYFSETQRNKGNFPGRFSGRQFSNSRSEMNVSTLELGDSALYLCASSLGGQGYEQYFGPGTRLTVT.

The sample holds many counts of this clonotype. V is TRBV16 and J is TRBJ2-2; D tentatively reads TRBD1 or TRBD2 (6 bases each). CDR1 is KGHSY, CDR2 FQNENV, per germline. Trimming stripped 4 bases from V and 11 bases from J, with 14 bases between. CDR3 size: 13 residues. The CDR3 nucleotides read TGTGCCAGCAGCCTCGCGGGACAACTAGAGCTGTTTTTT. The encoded protein is CASSLAGQLELFF.

The sample holds many counts of this clonotype. The gene calls are TRBV29-1 and TRBJ2-3; 8 bases agree with TRBD1. Germline CDR1 reads SQVTM; CDR2 reads ANQGSEA. This CDR3 is built from 15 residues. V dropped 4 bases and J dropped 3; count of bases not matched to a gene: 9. The CDR3 region is CSVGIGQGRTDTQYF. In nucleotides, the CDR3 is TGCAGCGTTGGAATAGGACAGGGTAGGACAGATACGCAGTATTTT.

This clonotype appeared a few times. This chain joins TRBV18 and TRBJ2-5; TRBD2 aligns across 10 bases. The germline V gene has CDR1 KGHSH and CDR2 LQKENI. Losses at the gene ends were 6 bases for V and 4 bases for J; bases not matched to a gene: 5. CDR3 length: 14 residues. The CDR3 is CASSSGTSVETQYF. CDR3 bases: TGTGCCAGCTCGTCCGGGACTAGCGTAGAGACCCAGTACTTC.

This clonotype was seen more than once but under ten times. A read error is possible here, since a much larger clone lies one base away. The chain couples TRBV20-1 to TRBJ1-3; D perhaps matches TRBD1 (5 bases). The V gene's germline CDR1 is DFQATT and CDR2 SNEGSKA (reference sequence). The CDR3 runs 13 residues. In DNA form, the CDR3 reads TGCAGTGCCGACAGTCCCTCTGGAAACAACATATATTTT. This codes for CSADSPSGNNIYF.

This clonotype was detected many times. V gene TRBV19 combines with J gene TRBJ2-1; 8 positions match TRBD1. Germline CDR1 reads LNHDA; CDR2 reads SQIVND (reference sequence). Trimming removed 6 bases from V and 10 bases from J; junction bases left unmatched: 8. CDR3 size: 13 residues. The CDR3 protein is CASSLQGVGEQFF. The CDR3, as DNA: TGTGCCAGTAGCCTACAGGGGGTCGGGGAGCAGTTCTTC.

This clonotype has at least ten counts. The chain is built from TRBV24-1 and TRBJ2-2, with D possibly being TRBD1 or TRBD2 (5 bases each). The CDR3 spans 15 residues. The V and J ends lost 6 bases and 4 bases respectively, with 14 bases between them. The germline gives CDR1 KGHDR, CDR2 SFDVKD. The CDR3 protein is CATSRTWGRTGELFF. In DNA, the CDR3 is TGTGCCACCAGTAGAACGTGGGGACGCACCGGGGAGCTGTTTTTT.

This clonotype was picked up many times. The chain carries TRBV6-5 and TRBJ2-3; TRBD2 matches 11 bases. The germline V gene encodes CDR1 MNHEY and CDR2 SVGAGI. The CDR3 is made up of 15 amino acids. V gave up 8 bases and J gave up 5 bases; unmatched junction bases: 9. The CDR3 DNA reads TGTGCCAGCGCCGTACTAGCGGGGGAGGTAGATACGCAGTATTTT. This gives the protein CASAVLAGEVDTQYF.

In its sample, this clonotype was seen many times. V is TRBV20-1 and J is TRBJ2-1; TRBD1 matches 9 bases. In germline, CDR1 is DFQATT, CDR2 SNEGSKA (reference sequence). Germline trimming cut 6 bases from V and 6 bases from J; bases unmatched to any gene: 9. The CDR3 contains 14 residues. The CDR3 loop is CSAPGTGWRNEQFF. The CDR3 DNA follows: TGCAGTGCACCTGGGACAGGGTGGCGCAATGAGCAGTTCTTC.

This clonotype came up many times. V gene TRBV7-2 combines with J gene TRBJ2-2, with D maybe TRBD1 (5 bases). This CDR3 is 14 amino acids long. V lost 4 bases and J lost 4, with 10 bases in between. Germline V lookup: CDR1 SGHTA, CDR2 FQGNSA. DNA of the CDR3: TGTGCCAGCAGCTCGCAGGGATTCACCGGGGAGCTGTTTTTT. Its translation is CASSSQGFTGELFF.

This clonotype has at least ten counts. The genes are TRBV12-3 or TRBV12-4 and TRBJ2-7; possible D gene TRBD2, 6 bases. The germline V and J ends were trimmed by 8 bases and 6 bases, with 23 bases remaining between them. The CDR3 sequence is 15 residues long. The CDR3 bases are TGTGCCAGCGGAGGCGCCGGGGGATCTGTTCGCGAGCAGTACTTC. Encoded protein: CASGGAGGSVREQYF.

The chain combines TRBV5-1 with TRBJ1-1; 7 bases align to TRBD1. With 3 bases clipped from V and 1 base from J, the junction kept 6 bases outside the gene matches. Germline V gene lookup returns CDR1 SGHRS and CDR2 YFSETQ. The CDR3 consists of 15 residues. The CDR3 DNA sequence: TGCGCCAGCAGCTACTACCGGGACAGGAACACTGAAGCTTTCTTT. Encoded protein: CASSYYRDRNTEAFF.

This clonotype has at least ten counts. J is TRBJ2-7 and V is TRBV10-3; D possibly uses TRBD1 or TRBD2 (6 bases each). Germline CDR1 reads ENHRY; CDR2 reads SYGVKD. This CDR3 has 13 residues. Trimming removed 6 bases from V and 1 base from J, with 10 bases in between. In DNA, the CDR3 is TGTGCCATCAGCGCGGGACAATCCTACGAGCAGTACTTC. Amino acids: CAISAGQSYEQYF.

This clonotype was picked up many times. The V and J genes are TRBV7-6 and TRBJ2-1; 7 nucleotides agree with TRBD2. Germline V gene sequence: CDR1 SGHVS, CDR2 FNYEAQ. CDR3 size: 15 residues. Trimming took 4 bases from V and 9 from J; bases not matched to a gene: 12. DNA for the CDR3: TGTGCCAGCAGCTATACCGGGACTAACGTTGTTGAGCAGTTCTTC. Its protein is CASSYTGTNVVEQFF.

This clonotype was seen ten or more times. A junction end diverges from the germline sequence, so it may reflect a read error. This sequence joins TRBV7-7 and TRBJ1-1; D is ambiguous. The CDR3 sequence is 13 residues long. The germline gives CDR1 SSHAT, CDR2 FNYEAQ (reference sequence). CDR3: CASSLSENTEAFF. CDR3 nucleotides: TGTGCTAGCAGCTTATCCGAGAACACTGAAGCTTTCTTT. Full variable domain (remainder filled in from reference TRBV7-7 and TRBJ1-1): GAGVSQSPRYKVTKRGQDVTLRCDPISSHATLYWYQQALGQGPEFLTYFNYEAQPDKSGLPSDRFSAERPEGSISTLTIQRTEQRDSAMYRCASSLSENTEAFFGQGTRLTVV.

Turning to this clonotype: The junction departs from the called germline gene at one end, perhaps through a read error. V usage is TRBV3-1 and J usage is TRBJ1-1; D may be TRBD1 (6 bases). From germline, CDR1 is LGHDT and CDR2 YNNKEL (reference sequence). The CDR3 sequence is 13 residues long. As DNA, the CDR3 is TGTGCCAGCAGCCATACAGGGATCACTGCAGCTTTCTTT. Translation gives CASSHTGITAAFF. The full variable domain, its missing parts supplied by reference TRBV3-1 and TRBJ1-1, is DTAVSQTPKYLVTQMGNDKSIKCEQNLGHDTMYWYKQDSKKFLKIMFSYNNKELIINETVPNRFSPKSPDKAHLNLHINSLELGDSAVYFCASSHTGITAAFFGQGTRLTVV.

This clonotype was observed at least ten times. This chain connects TRBV6-1 to TRBJ2-5, with D hard to call. The CDR3 consists of 14 residues. CDR1 is MNHNS and CDR2 is SASEGT in the germline V gene. Trimming removed 3 bases from V and 2 bases from J, with 10 bases in between. CDR3 nucleotides: TGTGCCAGCAGTGATTGGAAAGTTCAAGAGACCCAGTACTTC. Translating it yields CASSDWKVQETQYF.

This clonotype appeared many times. The chain links TRBV6-2 or TRBV6-3 to TRBJ2-3; no definite D call. Germline V gene lookup returns CDR1 MNHEY and CDR2 SVGEGT. The V end was cut by 5 bases, the J end by 6 bases, with 6 bases between. CDR3 length: 11 amino acids. CDR3 bases: TGTGCCAGCAGTATCGGGGATACGCAGTATTTT. This translates into CASSIGDTQYF.

This clonotype was observed a few times. V usage is TRBV6-6 and J usage is TRBJ2-3; 10 bases line up with TRBD2. Unmatched junction bases numbered 8, after V lost 10 bases and J lost 4 bases. Germline assignment: CDR1 MNHNY and CDR2 SVGAGI (reference sequence). CDR3 length: 14 residues. The CDR3 protein is CATKAGGNADTQYF. CDR3 nucleotides: TGTGCCACCAAAGCGGGGGGGAACGCAGATACGCAGTATTTT.

This clonotype was picked up many times. This chain uses TRBV20-1 with TRBJ2-3; D is undetermined. This CDR3 comprises 13 residues. Looked up from germline, CDR1 is DFQATT and CDR2 is SNEGSKA (reference sequence). Trimming took off 3 bases at V and 0 bases at J, with 7 bases between the two ends. CDR3 DNA sequence: TGCAGTGCTAGGACGAGTAGCACAGATACGCAGTATTTT. This encodes CSARTSSTDTQYF.

This clonotype was picked up many times. CDR3 nucleotides: TGTGCCAGCTCTCTAGGACAGGGGGCAGCTGAAGCTTTCTTT. The encoded protein is CASSLGQGAAEAFF. The rearrangement joins TRBV18 to TRBJ1-1; 11 nucleotides match TRBD1. The V gene end was trimmed by 6 bases and the J gene end by 6 bases; junction bases not matched to a gene: 6. There are 14 residues in the CDR3. The germline V gene encodes CDR1 KGHSH and CDR2 LQKENI.